Below are 28 T cell receptor beta chains sequenced from a single sample in a study of blood T cell repertoires in COVID-19. Clones were sequenced by immunoSEQ multiplex PCR, and TCRdb holds only the in-frame ones, with some missing. The sample holds tens of thousands of clones, approximately 84% seen once. Sequencing was done on a sample of peripheral blood. These receptors were taken from a man aged 45 to 65 with acute or convalescent COVID-19.

The genes are TRBV18 and TRBJ1-6, with D tentatively TRBD1 (5 bases). This CDR3 is built from 17 residues. The germline CDR1 and CDR2 sequences are KGHSH and LQKENI. V lost 5 bases and J lost 7, with 21 bases in between. CDR3 DNA: TGTGCCAGCTCATCCCCCCTTCGGGGGTCCAGGAATTCACCCCTCCACTTT. Its translation: CASSSPLRGSRNSPLHF.

This clone was counted once. V and J are TRBV30 and TRBJ2-5, with 8 bases that match TRBD1. The CDR3 consists of 15 residues. Germline V gene data show CDR1 as GTSNPN and CDR2 as SVGIG (reference sequence). V was clipped by 0 bases and J by 4 bases; unmatched bases: 7. In DNA form, the CDR3 reads TGTGCCTGGAGTGTTTTCCGGACAGGGTCAGAGACCCAGTACTTC. Protein: CAWSVFRTGSETQYF.

This sequence joins TRBV5-4 and TRBJ2-7, with D uncertain. Germline V gene data show CDR1 as SGHNT and CDR2 as YYREEE (reference sequence). Trimming removed 4 bases from V and 0 bases from J, with 17 bases in between. CDR3 length equals 16 residues. In DNA form, the CDR3 reads TGTGCCAGCAGCCTACCATACAGTTCTGGCTCCTACGAGCAGTACTTC. Protein product: CASSLPYSSGSYEQYF.

V and J are TRBV30 and TRBJ1-5, with D possibly TRBD1 on 5 matching bases. Deletions cut 3 bases from V and 7 bases from J, with 16 bases between. There are 14 residues in the CDR3. Germline V lookup: CDR1 GTSNPN, CDR2 SVGIG (reference sequence). The CDR3 loop reads CAWSPGQGIQPQHF. The CDR3 DNA follows: TGTGCCTGGAGCCCAGGTCAGGGAATACAGCCCCAGCATTTT.

This chain connects TRBV28 to TRBJ1-1; the match to TRBD1 covers 7 bases. The length of the CDR3 is 17 residues. V shed 5 bases, J shed 1 base, and the junction held 13 bases outside the gene matches. CDR1 is MDHEN, CDR2 SYDVKM, per germline. CDR3: CASSRPTGILANTEAFF. The CDR3 DNA reads as TGTGCCAGCAGTCGACCGACAGGGATTTTGGCGAACACTGAAGCTTTCTTT. Drawing the rest from reference TRBV28 and TRBJ1-1, the complete variable domain is DVKVTQSSRYLVKRTGEKVFLECVQDMDHENMFWYRQDPGLGLRLIYFSYDVKMKEKGDIPEGYSVSREKKERFSLILESASTNQTSMYLCASSRPTGILANTEAFFGQGTRLTVV.

On this clone itself: One end of the junction fails to match germline, which may point to a read error. This rearrangement joins TRBV7-9 to TRBJ2-1, with 9 bases aligning to TRBD2. Germline CDR1 and CDR2: SEHNR and FQNEAQ (reference sequence). The CDR3 loop spans 15 amino acids. CDR3 protein: CASSVAGVNYNEQFF. The CDR3 nucleotides are TGTGCCAGCAGCGTAGCGGGAGTTAACTACAATGAGCAGTTCTTC.

The gene calls are TRBV27 and TRBJ2-6; 7 nucleotides align to TRBD1. Germline CDR1 MNHEY, CDR2 SMNVEV (reference sequence). This CDR3 contains 17 residues. Trimming took 5 bases from V and 1 from J; bases not matched to a gene: 8. Here the CDR3 reads CASSGGQYVSGANVLTF. CDR3 nucleotides: TGTGCCAGCAGTGGGGGACAGTATGTGTCTGGGGCCAACGTCCTGACTTTC.

Here the CDR3 reads CASSQAAGGVEEKLFF. DNA for the CDR3: TGCGCCAGCAGCCAAGCCGCGGGGGGCGTGGAGGAAAAACTGTTTTTT. This chain uses TRBV4-1 with TRBJ1-4, with D maybe TRBD1 (6 bases). Trimming removed 1 base at V and 8 bases at J, with 17 bases between. The CDR3 is 16 amino acids. Germline lookup yields CDR1 MGHRA and CDR2 YSYEKL.

V gene TRBV6-5 combines with J gene TRBJ2-7; the match to TRBD1 covers 8 bases. The CDR3 is made up of 12 amino acids. Germline lookup yields CDR1 MNHEY and CDR2 SVGAGI. V was pared by 10 bases and J by 1 base, with 3 bases of the junction left unmatched. Here the CDR3 reads CATQGASYEQYF. The CDR3 bases are TGTGCCACCCAGGGGGCTTCCTACGAGCAGTACTTC.

The chain carries TRBV4-1 and TRBJ2-1; TRBD1 matches at 9 bases. The germline V gene encodes CDR1 MGHRA and CDR2 YSYEKL. The CDR3 extends over 14 amino acids. The trim removed 4 bases at V and 7 bases at J, leaving 5 bases unmatched. CDR3 sequence reads: CASSPQGARNEQFF. The CDR3 bases are TGCGCCAGCAGCCCACAGGGGGCGAGGAATGAGCAGTTCTTC.

The genes are TRBV28 and TRBJ1-2, with 7 nucleotides matching TRBD1. This CDR3 is 13 amino acids long. V shed 5 bases, J shed 3 bases, and the junction held 3 bases outside the gene matches. Germline V gives CDR1 MDHEN, CDR2 SYDVKM. The CDR3 nucleotides read TGTGCCAGCAGTCAGACAGGGCACTATGGCTACACCTTC. As protein: CASSQTGHYGYTF.

The chain uses TRBV6-2 or TRBV6-3 and TRBJ2-1; a weak D match, TRBD2 (7 bases). The CDR3 sequence is 17 residues long. Germline V CDR1 and CDR2: MNHEY, SVGEGT. Trimming stripped 1 base from V and 10 bases from J, with 23 bases between. The CDR3, as DNA: TGTGCCAGCAGTTACTACAGGATGGGGGGGGCCCCCCGCGAGCAGTTCTTC. Translation gives CASSYYRMGGAPREQFF.

The chain links TRBV5-1 to TRBJ1-1; D is uncertain. Per germline, CDR1 SGHRS and CDR2 YFSETQ. This CDR3 is built from 13 residues. Trimming shortened V by 0 bases and J by 4 bases, and 7 bases separated the two germline ends. In DNA form, the CDR3 reads TGCGCCAGCAGCTTGGTCACAGCCACTGAAGCTTTCTTT. Translated: CASSLVTATEAFF.

In nucleotides, the CDR3 is TGCGCCAGCAGTCCCGGGACTTTTTCACCCCTCCACTTT. Its protein product is CASSPGTFSPLHF. V usage is TRBV10-1 and J usage is TRBJ1-6, with D possibly being TRBD1 (5 bases). This CDR3 region has 13 residues. CDR1 and CDR2 (germline): WNHNN, SYGVQD (reference sequence). V was shortened by 5 bases and J by 9 bases, with 11 bases between the two germline ends.

Regarding this clone: At the DNA level, this CDR3 is encoded by other sequences in the same sample as well. The chain couples TRBV5-1 to TRBJ1-4; 10 bases align to TRBD1. The CDR3 runs to 15 residues. The germline CDR1 and CDR2 sequences are SGHRS and YFSETQ. V shed 0 bases and J 8 bases; nucleotides not matched to a gene: 4. CDR3 DNA sequence: TGCGCCAGCAGCTTGGAGGGGACAGGGGTGGAAAAACTGTTTTTT. Residues: CASSLEGTGVEKLFF. The variable domain in full, with the rest retrieved from reference TRBV5-1 and TRBJ1-4, is KAGVTQTPRYLIKTRGQQVTLSCSPISGHRSVSWYQQTPGQGLQFLFEYFSETQRNKGNFPGRFSGRQFSNSRSEMNVSTLELGDSALYLCASSLEGTGVEKLFFGSGTQLSVL.

This clone showed up just once. The chain carries TRBV7-2 and TRBJ1-5, with 9 bases aligning to TRBD1. In germline, CDR1 is SGHTA, CDR2 FQGNSA. With 5 bases clipped from V and 4 bases from J, the junction kept 3 bases outside the gene matches. This CDR3 is 14 amino acids long. CDR3 region: CASSLGTGNQPQHF. The CDR3 DNA is TGTGCCAGCAGCCTCGGGACAGGGAATCAGCCCCAGCATTTT.

This clone came up a few times. This chain joins TRBV19 and TRBJ2-3; TRBD2 matches at 10 bases. CDR1 is LNHDA and CDR2 is SQIVND in the germline V gene (reference sequence). There are 19 residues in the CDR3. Trimming removed 5 bases from V and 3 bases from J; junction bases left unmatched: 17. The CDR3 DNA reads as TGTGCCAGTAGTCCCACGACCGTCCCTAGCGGGAGTAGGACAGATACGCAGTATTTT. This codes for CASSPTTVPSGSRTDTQYF.

This sequence joins TRBV7-9 and TRBJ2-2; a possible D gene is TRBD2 (5 bases). Trimming took off 6 bases at V and 6 bases at J, with 20 bases between the two ends. The CDR3 is 16 amino acids. Germline assignment: CDR1 SEHNR and CDR2 FQNEAQ (reference sequence). CDR3 sequence (DNA): TGTGCCAGCAGGGACCAGGCGGGTTGGGCTGCCGGGGAGCTGTTTTTT. Translating it yields CASRDQAGWAAGELFF.

A few counts support this clone. The chain couples TRBV6-1 to TRBJ1-4; 8 positions agree with TRBD1. The CDR3 is 16 residues long. Germline trimming cut 4 bases from V and 7 bases from J; bases unmatched to any gene: 11. Per the germline V gene, CDR1 is MNHNS and CDR2 is SASEGT. This CDR3 reads CASSGLQGEGSEKLFF. CDR3 DNA sequence: TGTGCCAGCAGTGGATTACAGGGGGAAGGCAGTGAAAAACTGTTTTTT.

V and J are TRBV4-1 and TRBJ2-7, with D possibly matching TRBD1 (5 bases). Per germline, CDR1 MGHRA and CDR2 YSYEKL. V lost 1 base, J lost 2 bases, and 12 bases lay in between. CDR3 length: 15 residues. The CDR3 here is CASSQGAGLTYEQYF. The CDR3 nucleotides are TGCGCCAGCAGCCAAGGGGCAGGGCTTACCTACGAGCAGTACTTC.

The genes are TRBV28 and TRBJ2-7; tentative D call: TRBD1 (6 bases). The CDR3 runs 13 residues. V dropped 6 bases and J dropped 3 bases, with 12 bases sitting between them. In germline, CDR1 is MDHEN, CDR2 SYDVKM. As DNA, the CDR3 is TGTGCCAGCAGCCCAGAAGGGGGCTACGAGCAGTACTTC. Protein: CASSPEGGYEQYF.

CDR3 sequence: CATSDSATSGRNEQFF. CDR3 DNA sequence: TGTGCCACCAGTGATTCCGCGACTAGCGGGAGGAATGAGCAGTTCTTC. The chain combines TRBV24-1 with TRBJ2-1, with 13 bases fitting TRBD2. This CDR3 is built from 16 residues. The trim removed 2 bases at V and 7 bases at J, leaving 4 bases unmatched. Germline V gene sequence: CDR1 KGHDR, CDR2 SFDVKD.

This clone occurred once. This chain joins TRBV19 and TRBJ1-5; tentatively, D is TRBD1 (5 bases). CDR1 and CDR2 (germline): LNHDA, SQIVND (reference sequence). V lost 6 bases, J lost 11 bases, and 14 bases lay in between. The CDR3 spans 12 residues. The CDR3 coding sequence is TGTGCCAGTAGAAGCCTCGGAGGGGCCCAGCATTTT. Protein sequence: CASRSLGGAQHF.

This clone was detected a few times. The chain links TRBV18 to TRBJ1-1; possibly TRBD1 for D (5 bases). CDR3 length equals 16 residues. From germline, CDR1 is KGHSH and CDR2 LQKENI. V lost 6 bases and J 4 bases, leaving 21 bases between the germline ends. The CDR3 protein is CASSLGDLLGGTEAFF. The CDR3 nucleotides are TGTGCCAGCTCCCTGGGGGACTTACTCGGCGGCACTGAAGCTTTCTTT. Combining the CDR3 with reference TRBV18 and TRBJ1-1 gives the whole variable domain NAGVMQNPRHLVRRRGQEARLRCSPMKGHSHVYWYRQLPEEGLKFMVYLQKENIIDESGMPKERFSAEFPKEGPSILRIQQVVRGDSAAYFCASSLGDLLGGTEAFFGQGTRLTVV.

The J gene is TRBJ1-1, the V gene TRBV6-5, with D possibly TRBD1 on 5 matching bases. The V gene lost 7 bases and the J gene lost 0 bases, with 9 bases spanning the gap. Per the germline V gene, CDR1 is MNHEY and CDR2 is SVGAGI. This CDR3 spans 13 amino acids. The DNA for the CDR3 is TGTGCCAGCAATCTACAGGTGAACACTGAAGCTTTCTTT. This encodes CASNLQVNTEAFF.

This chain joins TRBV6-5 and TRBJ2-7; 7 bases agree with TRBD1. The CDR3 consists of 13 residues. Germline CDR1 and CDR2: MNHEY and SVGAGI. J was trimmed by 5 bases and V by 2 bases; bases with no gene match: 3. CDR3 coding DNA: TGTGCCAGCAGTTACAACAGGGGCCACGAGCAGTACTTC. Residues: CASSYNRGHEQYF.

The CDR3 bases are TGTGCCAGCAGCCGGGATCTAGGTGGTGAAAAACTGTTTTTT. Protein product: CASSRDLGGEKLFF. The chain uses TRBV7-7 and TRBJ1-4; D is ambiguous. V was trimmed by 5 bases and J by 7 bases, leaving 14 bases between them. Germline V gene lookup returns CDR1 SSHAT and CDR2 FNYEAQ (reference sequence). The CDR3 length is 14 residues.

The chain employs TRBV27 and TRBJ2-7, with D possibly being TRBD2 (5 bases). Trimming removed 7 bases at V and 2 bases at J, with 15 bases between. Germline CDR1 reads MNHEY; CDR2 reads SMNVEV (reference sequence). CDR3 length: 14 amino acids. The CDR3, as DNA: TGTGCCAGCAATAATGGAGGTTTCCCCTACGAGCAGTACTTC. Protein sequence: CASNNGGFPYEQYF.